The entry below describes one TCR beta chain. CDR1 is LGHNA, CDR2 YSLEER, per germline. The V gene end was trimmed by 4 bases and the J gene end by 9 bases; junction bases not matched to a gene: 11. The CDR3 contains 15 residues. This entry is derived from a study of blood T cell repertoires in COVID-19. Study background: Spain, Italy and the United States supplied samples that represented acute and convalescent COVID-19. Sources were T cells, B-cell-depleted T cells, or PBMCs; the material itself was cDNA or gDNA.

In the study's own analysis: Amplification of reference gene primers was used by the study to estimate nucleated cell counts. The data were produced by immunoSEQ multiplex PCR, yet TCRdb's version contains in-frame clones alone and is incomplete. That table furnishes V, J and clone size, whereas the DNA furnished D and trimming. The sample records 100,000 to 150,000 clones, over 80% being singletons. The V gene is TRBV4-3, the J gene TRBJ2-1, with 8 bases that match TRBD2. The receptor was derived from a man in his forties or fifties with active or convalescent COVID-19. Material for sequencing was peripheral blood. CDR3 in amino acids: CASSLQGGGQGEQFF. As DNA, the CDR3 is TGCGCCAGCAGCCTTCAAGGCGGGGGGCAGGGTGAGCAGTTCTTC.